This T cell receptor beta chain was recorded in a study of post-analysis software for immune sequencing data. Study-level background: As for disease course, relapsing-remitting, secondary progressive and progressive-relapsing multiple sclerosis were all included.

The J segment lost 3 bases and the V segment lost 0 bases, leaving 3 bases of the junction unmatched. Germline V gene data show CDR1 as SGDLS and CDR2 as YYNGEE. The CDR3 is 14 residues long. Study-wide points: Five or six TRBV segments were more frequent in patients than controls; TRBV5-6, TRBV5-1 and TRBV20-1 belonged to this group. By F measure, strong co-clustering occurred among samples prepared in the same batch.

A remark on this clonotype: Its antigen is undetermined.

Carried by the TCR beta cDNA libraries were unique molecular identifiers. TCRdb reprocessed the PCR reads via MiXCR and lists one record per CDR3 protein. The profile shows some 890,000 distinct CDR3 sequences, roughly half of them singletons. The TCR comes from a girl between 10 and 17 years old with multiple sclerosis. The sequencing input was blood. This chain joins TRBV9 and TRBJ2-7; 7 bases fit TRBD1. CDR3 sequence reads: CASSVGGTDYEQYF. The CDR3, as DNA: TGTGCCAGCAGCGTAGGTGGGACAGACTACGAGCAGTACTTC.